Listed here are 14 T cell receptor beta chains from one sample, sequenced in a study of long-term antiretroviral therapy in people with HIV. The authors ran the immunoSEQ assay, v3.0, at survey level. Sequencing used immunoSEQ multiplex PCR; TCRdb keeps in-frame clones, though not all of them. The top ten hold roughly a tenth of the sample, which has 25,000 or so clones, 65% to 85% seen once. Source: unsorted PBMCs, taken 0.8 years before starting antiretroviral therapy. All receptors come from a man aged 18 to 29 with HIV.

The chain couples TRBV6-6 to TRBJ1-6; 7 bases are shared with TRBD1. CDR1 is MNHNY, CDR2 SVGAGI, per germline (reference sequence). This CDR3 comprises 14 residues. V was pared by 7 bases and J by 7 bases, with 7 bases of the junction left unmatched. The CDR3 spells CASIPTGTNSPLHF. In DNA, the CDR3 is TGTGCCAGCATTCCGACAGGGACGAATTCACCCCTCCACTTT.

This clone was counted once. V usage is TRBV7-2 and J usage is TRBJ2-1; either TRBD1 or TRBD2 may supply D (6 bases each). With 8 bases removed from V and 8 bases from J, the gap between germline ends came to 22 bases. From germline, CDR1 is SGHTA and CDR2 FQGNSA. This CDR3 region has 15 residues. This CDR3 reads CASSTVGGRGDEQFF. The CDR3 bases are TGTGCCAGCTCCACAGTCGGGGGCCGGGGTGATGAGCAGTTCTTC.

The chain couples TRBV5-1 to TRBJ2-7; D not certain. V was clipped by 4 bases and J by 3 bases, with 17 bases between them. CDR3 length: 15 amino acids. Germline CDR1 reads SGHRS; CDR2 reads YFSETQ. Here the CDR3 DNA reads TGCGCCAGCAGCCGATCCGATAGGAACCGCTACGAGCAGTACTTC. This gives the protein CASSRSDRNRYEQYF.

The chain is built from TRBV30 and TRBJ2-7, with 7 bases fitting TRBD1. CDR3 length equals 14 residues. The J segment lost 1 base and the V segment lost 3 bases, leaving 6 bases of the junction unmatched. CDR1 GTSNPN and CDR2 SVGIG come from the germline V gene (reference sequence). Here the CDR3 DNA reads TGTGCCTGGAGGGACAGGAGAAAATCCTACGAGCAGTACTTC. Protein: CAWRDRRKSYEQYF. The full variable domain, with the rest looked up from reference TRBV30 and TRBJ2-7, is SQTIHQWPATLVQPVGSPLSLECTVEGTSNPNLYWYRQAAGRGLQLLFYSVGIGQISSEVPQNLSASRPQDRQFILSSKKLLLSDSGFYLCAWRDRRKSYEQYFGPGTRLTVT.

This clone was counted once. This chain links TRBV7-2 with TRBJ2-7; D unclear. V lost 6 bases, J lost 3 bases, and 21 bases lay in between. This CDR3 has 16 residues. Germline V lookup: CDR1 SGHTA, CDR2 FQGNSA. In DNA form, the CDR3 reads TGTGCCAGCAGTCCACTCCCGGCATCCACCGGCTACGAGCAGTACTTC. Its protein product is CASSPLPASTGYEQYF. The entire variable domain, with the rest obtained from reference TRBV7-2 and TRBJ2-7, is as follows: GAGVSQSPSNKVTEKGKDVELRCDPISGHTALYWYRQSLGQGLEFLIYFQGNSAPDKSGLPSDRFSAERTGGSVSTLTIQRTQQEDSAVYLCASSPLPASTGYEQYFGPGTRLTVT.

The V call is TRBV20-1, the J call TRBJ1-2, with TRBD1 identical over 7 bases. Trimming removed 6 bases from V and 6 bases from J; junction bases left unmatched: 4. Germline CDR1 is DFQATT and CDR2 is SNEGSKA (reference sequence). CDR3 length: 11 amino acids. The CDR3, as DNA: TGCAGTGCCCCGACAGGGAATGGCTACACCTTC. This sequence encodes CSAPTGNGYTF.

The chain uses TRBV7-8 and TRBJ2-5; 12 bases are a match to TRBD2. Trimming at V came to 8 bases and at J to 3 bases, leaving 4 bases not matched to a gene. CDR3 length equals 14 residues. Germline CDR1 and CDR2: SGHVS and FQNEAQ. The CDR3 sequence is CASARLAGEETQYF. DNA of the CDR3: TGTGCCAGCGCTCGACTAGCGGGAGAAGAGACCCAGTACTTC.

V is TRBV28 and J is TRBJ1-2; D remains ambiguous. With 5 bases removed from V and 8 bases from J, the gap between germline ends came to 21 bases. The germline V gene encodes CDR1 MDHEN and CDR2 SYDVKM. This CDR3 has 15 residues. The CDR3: CASSLTAGLKGGYTF. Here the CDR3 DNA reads TGTGCCAGCAGTCTTACGGCCGGATTGAAAGGGGGCTACACCTTC.

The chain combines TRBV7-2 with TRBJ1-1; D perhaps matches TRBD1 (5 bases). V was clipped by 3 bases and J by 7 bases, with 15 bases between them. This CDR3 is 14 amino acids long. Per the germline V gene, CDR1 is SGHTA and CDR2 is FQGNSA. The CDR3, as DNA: TGTGCCAGCAGCTTGGTCGGGACGGCAAGTGAAGCTTTCTTT. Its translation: CASSLVGTASEAFF. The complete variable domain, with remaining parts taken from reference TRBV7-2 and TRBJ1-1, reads GAGVSQSPSNKVTEKGKDVELRCDPISGHTALYWYRQSLGQGLEFLIYFQGNSAPDKSGLPSDRFSAERTGGSVSTLTIQRTQQEDSAVYLCASSLVGTASEAFFGQGTRLTVV.

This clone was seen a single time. In nucleotides, the CDR3 is TGTGCCACCAGCGAACAGGGGGCGCCGGATGAAAAACTGTTTTTT. Amino acid sequence: CATSEQGAPDEKLFF. This chain uses TRBV15 with TRBJ1-4; 9 bases fit TRBD1. This CDR3 is 15 amino acids long. V lost 5 bases to trimming and J lost 6 bases; unmatched junction nucleotides: 7. The germline CDR1 and CDR2 sequences are LNHNV and YYDKDF (reference sequence).

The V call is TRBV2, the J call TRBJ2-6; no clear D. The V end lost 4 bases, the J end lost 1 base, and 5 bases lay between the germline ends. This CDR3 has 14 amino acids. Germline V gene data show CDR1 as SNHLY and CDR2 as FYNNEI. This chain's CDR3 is CASSATSGANVLTF. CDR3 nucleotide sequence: TGTGCCAGCAGTGCTACATCTGGGGCCAACGTCCTGACTTTC.

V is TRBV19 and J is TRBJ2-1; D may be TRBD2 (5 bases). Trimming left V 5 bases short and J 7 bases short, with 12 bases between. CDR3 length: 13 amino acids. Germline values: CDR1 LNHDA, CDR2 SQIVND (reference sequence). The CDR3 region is CASSPRWENEQFF. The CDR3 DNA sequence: TGTGCCAGTAGTCCTCGATGGGAGAATGAGCAGTTCTTC.

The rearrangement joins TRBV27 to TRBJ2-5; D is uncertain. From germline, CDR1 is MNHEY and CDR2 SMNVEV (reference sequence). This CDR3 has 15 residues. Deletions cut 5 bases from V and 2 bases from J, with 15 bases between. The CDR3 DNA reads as TGTGCCAGCAGTCTTCGGACCACGTTTCAAGAGACCCAGTACTTC. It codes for CASSLRTTFQETQYF.

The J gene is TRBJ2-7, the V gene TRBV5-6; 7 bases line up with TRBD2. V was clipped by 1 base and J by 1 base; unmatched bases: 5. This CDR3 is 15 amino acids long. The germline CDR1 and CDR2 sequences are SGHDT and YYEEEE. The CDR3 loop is CASSLPGRGSYEQYF. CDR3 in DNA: TGTGCCAGCAGCTTGCCGGGGCGGGGGTCCTACGAGCAGTACTTC.